Reported below is one T cell receptor beta chain. The antigen is not known. The data belong to a study of cytomegalovirus exposure and HLA in healthy donors. Study results and caveats: High specificity and sensitivity for cytomegalovirus status were reported for the classifier. Despite most TCR sequences being rare, some public TCRs occurred in many donors. According to the study, some 160 TCR beta chains were cytomegalovirus-associated.

The V gene's germline CDR1 is SNHLY and CDR2 FYNNEI. This CDR3 is 11 amino acids long. With 4 bases removed from V and 12 bases from J, the gap between germline ends came to 13 bases. Sequenced by immunoSEQ multiplex PCR; TCRdb stores in-frame clones only, minus some. The sample yields under 200,000 clones, around 92% seen once. The donors were part of the validation cohort, which consisted of more than 90 subjects and was separate from the first cohort of around 620 subjects. J is TRBJ2-7 and V is TRBV2, with D possibly matching TRBD1 (6 bases). The sample taken for sequencing was PBMCs. This receptor was identified in a woman between 18 and 29 years old in good health and CMV-seropositive. DNA of the CDR3: TGTGCCAGCAGTGTCGGAGACAGGTCGTACTTC. It yields the protein CASSVGDRSYF.